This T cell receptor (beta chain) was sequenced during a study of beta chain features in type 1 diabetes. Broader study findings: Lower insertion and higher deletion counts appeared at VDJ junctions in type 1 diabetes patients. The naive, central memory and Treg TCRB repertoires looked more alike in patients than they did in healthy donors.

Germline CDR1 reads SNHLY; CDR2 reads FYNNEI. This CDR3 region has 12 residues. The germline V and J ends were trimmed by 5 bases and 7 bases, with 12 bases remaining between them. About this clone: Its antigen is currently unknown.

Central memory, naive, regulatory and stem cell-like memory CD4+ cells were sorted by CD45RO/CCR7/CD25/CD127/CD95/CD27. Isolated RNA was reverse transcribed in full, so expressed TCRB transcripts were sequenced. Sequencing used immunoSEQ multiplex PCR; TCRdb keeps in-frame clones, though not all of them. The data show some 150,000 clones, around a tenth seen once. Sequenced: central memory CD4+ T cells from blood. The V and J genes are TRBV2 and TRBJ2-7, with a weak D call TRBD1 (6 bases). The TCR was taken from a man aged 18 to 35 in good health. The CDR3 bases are TGTGCCAGCAGTACCTCAGGGGTTGAGCAGTACTTC. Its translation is CASSTSGVEQYF.